The next 5 T cell receptor beta chains were all read from a single sample in a study of Ad26.COV2.S vaccination and SARS-CoV-2 variants. Libraries were prepared by immunoSEQ multiplex PCR; TCRdb keeps only in-frame clonotypes and omits some of them. The sample holds 300,000 to 400,000 clones, around 87% seen once. Sample treatment: around 19 received Ad26.COV2.S at low or high dose, single or two shots; about 5 received placebo; per-sample allocation not given. Samples were taken on day 63 after the first vaccine or placebo injection. This specimen consisted of peripheral blood, obtained in a trial of Ad26.COV2.S vaccine versus placebo. These receptors were obtained from a person between 18 and 65 years old who received the Ad26.COV2.S COVID-19 vaccine or a placebo.

This sequence joins TRBV7-9 and TRBJ2-2; D ambiguous. Trimming left V 3 bases short and J 0 bases short, with 11 bases between. The CDR3 contains 16 residues. CDR1 and CDR2 from the germline V gene are SEHNR and FQNEAQ (reference sequence). The CDR3 coding sequence is TGTGCCAGCAGCTTCGGAGACATCGCGAACACCGGGGAGCTGTTTTTT. Protein product: CASSFGDIANTGELFF.

This sequence joins TRBV18 and TRBJ2-7; D is possibly TRBD2 (5 bases). CDR1 is KGHSH and CDR2 is LQKENI in the germline V gene. CDR3 length equals 13 residues. Trimming removed 3 bases at V and 6 bases at J, with 12 bases between. Written as DNA, the CDR3 is TGTGCCAGCTCACCGTCTCGTGGGAGCGAGCAGTACTTC. Its translation is CASSPSRGSEQYF.

The rearrangement uses TRBV20-1 and TRBJ2-1; D not certain. V gave up 2 bases and J gave up 8 bases, with 7 bases separating them. Germline values: CDR1 DFQATT, CDR2 SNEGSKA (reference sequence). The CDR3 has 11 residues. The DNA of the CDR3 is TGCAGTGCTAGACGGGCGGATGAGCAGTTCTTC. Translating gives CSARRADEQFF.

The gene calls are TRBV24-1 and TRBJ2-3; no definite D call. Trimming took 8 bases from V and 4 from J, leaving 12 bases between them. Per the germline V gene, CDR1 is KGHDR and CDR2 is SFDVKD. This CDR3 has 13 residues. The DNA of the CDR3 is TGTGCCACCATGACGGCAACCTCAGATACGCAGTATTTT. Amino acid sequence: CATMTATSDTQYF.

This clone has a single count. The chain is built from TRBV5-1 and TRBJ1-1; unclear D gene. The CDR3 spans 17 residues. In germline, CDR1 is SGHRS, CDR2 YFSETQ. V was pared by 7 bases and J by 5 bases, with 27 bases between. CDR3 nucleotide sequence: TGCGCCAGCCGCCCAGCCGGAGCACCGGGTGAGTTAACTGAAGCTTTCTTT. Translation gives CASRPAGAPGELTEAFF.